The entry below gives a single T cell receptor beta chain sequence along with its context. Its target is not known. This CDR3 region has 15 residues. With 2 bases removed from V and 8 bases from J, the gap between germline ends came to 16 bases. Germline V gene lookup returns CDR1 MNHNS and CDR2 SASEGT. The sample originates from a study of cytomegalovirus exposure and HLA in healthy donors. Study-wide results and limits: TCR beta V- and J-gene trimming, according to a later analysis, was linked to a missense DCLRE1C variant.

Researchers ran the PCR with 60 Vbeta and 13 Jbeta primers. Some clones are missing from TCRdb's copy, which holds only in-frame ones; the method was immunoSEQ multiplex PCR. The repertoire consists of some 130,000 clones, with 60% to 80% occurring once and the leading ten covering 7.3%. Input material: PBMCs. The rearrangement joins TRBV6-1 to TRBJ1-5; D perhaps matches TRBD1 (6 bases). The clonotype originates from a male donor in good health and CMV-seronegative. CDR3 sequence reads: CASSESDSLIKPQHF. The CDR3 DNA reads as TGTGCCAGCAGTGAATCGGACAGCCTAATCAAGCCCCAGCATTTT.